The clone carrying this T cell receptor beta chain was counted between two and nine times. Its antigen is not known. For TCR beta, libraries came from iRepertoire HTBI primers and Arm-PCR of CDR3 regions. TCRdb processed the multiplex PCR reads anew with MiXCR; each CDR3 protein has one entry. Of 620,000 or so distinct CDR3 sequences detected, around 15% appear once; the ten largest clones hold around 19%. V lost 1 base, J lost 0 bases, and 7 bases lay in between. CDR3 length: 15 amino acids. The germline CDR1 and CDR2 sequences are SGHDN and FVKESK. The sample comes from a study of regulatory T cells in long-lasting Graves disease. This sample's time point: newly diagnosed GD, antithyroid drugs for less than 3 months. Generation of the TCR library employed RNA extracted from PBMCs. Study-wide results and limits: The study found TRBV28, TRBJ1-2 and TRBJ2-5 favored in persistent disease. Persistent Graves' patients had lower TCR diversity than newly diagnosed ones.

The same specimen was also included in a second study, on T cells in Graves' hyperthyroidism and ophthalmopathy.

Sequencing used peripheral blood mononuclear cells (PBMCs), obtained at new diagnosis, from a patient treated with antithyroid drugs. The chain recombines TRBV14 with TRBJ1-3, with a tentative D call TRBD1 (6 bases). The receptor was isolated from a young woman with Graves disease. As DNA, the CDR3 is TGTGCCAGCAGCCAAGGGACAGTCTCTGGAAACACCATATATTTT. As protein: CASSQGTVSGNTIYF. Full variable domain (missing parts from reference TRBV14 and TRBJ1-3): EAGVTQFPSHSVIEKGQTVTLRCDPISGHDNLYWYRRVMGKEIKFLLHFVKESKQDESGMPNNRFLAERTGGTYSTLKVQPAELEDSGVYFCASSQGTVSGNTIYFGEGSWLTVV.